The present entry profiles one TCR beta chain with its context. The clone's antigen remains unknown. A much larger clone is a single base away; this may be a read error. Including cysteine and phenylalanine, the CDR3 has 13 amino acids. The retained sequence is limited to the CDR3, 39 bases, with the frame set at the first base. From the germline V gene, CDR1 is SGHTS and CDR2 is YDEGEE. This entry is derived from a study of shared clonotypes between healthy human individuals (dated by TCRdb to about 2020). Regarding the study in general: The cohort included three men and two women between 18 and 49 years of age. For each donor, CD4 naive and CD4 memory were each run on three plates, CD8 naive on two plates, and CD8 memory on one plate. Blood TCR repertoires of roughly 5 healthy adults were deeply sequenced to estimate repertoire size and the extent of clonotype sharing between individuals. Different laboratories and diverse techniques were used to prepare libraries and sequence TCR repertoires, to increase sequencing depth and limit assay-specific biases. Per donor, leukapheresis produced somewhere between about 0.9 and 10 billion PBMCs. Findings and caveats that apply to the study as a whole: Pairwise subsampling led to the expectation that sequencing depth would affect the degree of clonotype sharing among donors. Compared with non-shared clonotypes, clonotypes shared by all four sorted-subset donors had higher generation probabilities. Naive subsets generally had larger estimated clonotype richness than memory subsets. The genetic and exposure-history diversity represented was limited by the small number of donors. Sampling was restricted to blood, and TCR repertoires in tissues likely differ from the TCR repertoires found in blood. Even with the large sequencing depth, rarefaction of the sorted-subset datasets indicated that sequencing was incomplete. Across four donors, about 5.2% of naive CD4, approximately 4% of naive CD8, 2.3% of memory CD4, and around 0.4% of memory CD8 clonotypes were shared.

The donors were healthy, HIV-negative adults who had no recently reported acute infections or vaccinations. Every donor was a Caucasian adult residing in Nashville, Tennessee, USA. CD8 memory samples consisted of magnetically selected CD45RO+ cells combined with CCR7-negative CD45RA+ effector memory (TemRA) cells. Blood was collected by leukapheresis, and PBMCs were isolated by Ficoll-Histopaque density gradient centrifugation and then cryopreserved in liquid nitrogen vapor phase. Purity and quantity of every magnetically sorted T cell population were checked by analytical flow cytometry. Genomic DNA was isolated from each sorted fraction and quantified by UV absorbance on a Nanodrop 2000c. Using the deep immunoSEQ assay, multiplex PCR amplified TCR CDR3 regions from genomic DNA. For each cell subset, the extracted genomic DNA was distributed evenly across all wells of several immunoSEQ 96-well plates, and each plate served as one replicate. For sorted subsets, around 0.2 ug genomic DNA, equal to 25,000 to 35,000 T cell genomes, was loaded into each replicate PCR. Purified libraries were measured with a Qubit 3.0 fluorometer, size-checked on a Bioanalyzer 2100, and measured again with the KAPA Library Quantification kit. Every immunoSEQ 96-well plate was sequenced on a dedicated single-read 150-cycle Illumina NextSeq 550 flow cell. The authors' pipeline ran thus. Because only junctional sequences without quality scores were contained in the immunoSEQ output, filtering matching that applied to full-length reads could not be performed. To assign V/J genes and CDR3, sequences were annotated against IMGT germline references using PyIR, a Python wrapper for IgBLAST v1.9. Reads were filtered out if the reads had weak V/J assignments (E-value above 1e-6), no CDR3, stop codons, out-of-frame junctions, or ambiguous translated residues. V3J clonotypes were defined as sequences sharing an identical inferred V gene, J gene, and CDR3 amino acid sequence. Percentage overlap between repertoires was calculated by dividing the number of shared unique clonotypes by the size of the smaller repertoire. Richness of each repertoire was evaluated using RTK rarefaction, the Chao1 estimator, and Recon v2.1 estimates of unobserved clonotypes. Generation probabilities for all TCRbeta clonotypes obtained by the gDNA method from four donors were computed using OLGA. As stored in TCRdb, this immuneACCESS dataset retains in-frame rearrangements with V and J assigned. A fraction of the clones does not appear; measured against another copy, unresolved V genes explain less than half of the discrepancy, and the remainder lacks a known reason. That table supplies the V and J calls and clone size; D and trimming were determined from the DNA. The sample yields about 110,000 clones; more than 65% were counted once. Almost 25% of the sample is held by the ten biggest clonotypes.

This receptor chain uses TRBV5-8 and TRBJ2-7; no D gene is confidently identified. The sequence was collected from a young woman in good health. The material sequenced was memory CD8+ T cells sorted from blood. This sample's cell subset or site label indicates: CD45RO+ cells pooled with CCR7-negative TemRA cells. The CDR3 in this case is CAGSRQSSYEQYF. The nucleotide sequence is TGTGCCGGCAGCCGTCAGAGCTCCTACGAGCAGTACTTC.